This is a list of T cell receptor beta chains from one sample in a study of Graves' ophthalmopathy and Graves' hyperthyroidism. From the multiplex PCR reads, TCRdb called clonotypes with MiXCR, one entry per CDR3 protein. The table lists some 1.1 million distinct CDR3 sequences, around a third of them singletons, with around 10% in the top ten. The sample consisted of peripheral blood or thyroid tissue (not recorded which). The receptors were sampled from an adult man with Graves' hyperthyroidism. The CDR3 runs from the conserved cysteine through the conserved F or W. The order of the fields is clone size, J gene, D gene, V gene, CDR3 protein, CDR3 DNA. D genes are given only for firm matches. Rows may omit the clone size; those that give it use once, few, many or a size class.

many	TRBJ1-2	.	TRBV12-3/TRBV12-4	CASSTGGGYGYTF	TGTGCCAGCAGTACGGGCGGCGGATATGGCTACACCTTC
few	TRBJ1-2	.	TRBV6-2/TRBV6-3	CASSLAELYGYTF	TGTGCCAGCAGTTTGGCGGAGCTTTATGGCTACACCTTC
many	TRBJ1-1	.	TRBV29-1	CSVYEGGEAFF	TGCAGCGTTTATGAGGGGGGTGAAGCTTTCTTT
.	TRBJ1-1	.	TRBV20-1	CSSGGDSTEAFF	TGCAGCTCCGGGGGGGATAGCACTGAAGCTTTCTTT
.	TRBJ1-2	TRBD1	TRBV11-2	CASSFTGTDYGYTF	TGTGCCAGCAGCTTCACTGGGACAGACTATGGCTACACCTTC
.	TRBJ2-2	TRBD1	TRBV10-2	CASRTGWGQGAIELFF	TGCGCCAGCAGGACCGGATGGGGACAGGGGGCCATTGAGCTGTTTTTT
few	TRBJ2-2	.	TRBV12-3/TRBV12-4	CASSFRESSTGELFF	TGTGCCAGCAGTTTCAGGGAGTCTAGCACCGGGGAGCTGTTTTTT
many	TRBJ1-1	.	TRBV7-2	CASRTVEAFF	TGTGCCAGCAGAACCGTTGAAGCTTTCTTT
many	TRBJ2-2	TRBD1	TRBV4-1	CASSQDHWTGHSGELFF	TGCGCCAGCAGCCAAGATCATTGGACAGGGCATTCCGGGGAGCTGTTTTTT
many	TRBJ1-6	.	TRBV19	CASSIDRGTPNSPLHF	TGTGCCAGTAGTATAGATCGTGGGACGCCTAATTCACCCCTCCACTTT
.	TRBJ1-5	TRBD1	TRBV9	CASSSSDRINQPQHF	TGTGCCAGCTCATCTTCGGACAGGATCAATCAGCCCCAGCATTTT
.	TRBJ2-5	TRBD2	TRBV7-2	CASSLRQGSGGETQYF	TGTGCCAGCAGCTTAAGGCAGGGGTCGGGGGGGGAGACCCAGTACTTC
.	TRBJ1-2	.	TRBV20-1	CSATGWDTSGDDGYTF	TGCAGTGCTACCGGTTGGGACACTTCCGGGGACGATGGCTACACCTTC
many	TRBJ2-5	.	TRBV29-1	CSVYAGPQETQYF	TGCAGCGTTTATGCAGGGCCCCAAGAGACCCAGTACTTC
.	TRBJ2-5	TRBD1	TRBV2	CASSEKTGPAETQYF	TGTGCCAGCAGTGAAAAGACAGGGCCCGCGGAGACCCAGTACTTC
.	TRBJ1-5	TRBD1	TRBV24-1	CATSELGTGQETQHF	TGTGCCACCAGTGAGCTGGGGACAGGGCAAGAGACCCAGCATTTT
.	TRBJ1-2	TRBD1	TRBV29-1	CSSLGTGVYGYTF	TGCAGCAGTTTAGGGACAGGGGTCTATGGCTACACCTTC
many	TRBJ1-1	.	TRBV2	CASSKLGEAFF	TGTGCCAGCAGTAAACTGGGTGAGGCTTTCTTT
.	TRBJ2-7	.	TRBV29-1	CSVVGGNSYEQYF	TGCAGCGTTGTTGGCGGGAACTCCTACGAGCAGTACTTC
.	TRBJ1-1	.	TRBV2	CASSEYRDNTEAFF	TGTGCCAGCAGTGAATACAGGGATAACACTGAAGCTTTCTTT
few	TRBJ2-5	.	TRBV4-3	CASSQDLGRETQYF	TGCGCCAGCAGCCAAGATCTAGGGCGGGAGACCCAGTACTTC
.	TRBJ1-2	.	TRBV12-3/TRBV12-4	CASSLFGAGGYTF	TGTGCCAGCAGTTTATTCGGGGCAGGTGGCTACACCTTC
.	TRBJ1-1	.	TRBV7-9	CASSLDAGLTEAFF	TGTGCCAGCAGCTTAGACGCAGGGTTGACTGAAGCTTTCTTT
many	TRBJ1-5	.	TRBV6-5	CASSSPMARAFQPQHF	TGTGCCAGCAGTTCCCCCATGGCGAGGGCCTTTCAGCCCCAGCATTTT
.	TRBJ1-1	.	TRBV15	CATRTPASGNTEAFF	TGTGCCACCAGGACCCCTGCCTCTGGAAACACTGAAGCTTTCTTT